Included here is one T cell receptor (beta chain) sequence, with context. It has no known antigen specificity. Base qualities are not at hand, and no much larger clone is one base apart. This record belongs to a study of cytomegalovirus exposure and HLA in healthy donors (dated by TCRdb to about 2017). Study-wide context: An earlier analysis of 587 of the donors reported roughly 270 Gb of sequence data and around 110 million unique TCR beta sequences from roughly 200 million T cells. A later analysis re-analyzed previously published TCR beta repertoires from several hundred donors and added high-resolution HLA genotyping to study TCR occurrence patterns. Both class I and class II loci were covered by HLA typing, at four-digit resolution. Typing coverage varied by locus: 629-630 donors for A, B, C, DRB1 and DQB1; around 560 for DQA1; over 600 for DPA1; 450 to 480 for DPB1. Rather than drawing on any new phenotypic data, the later analysis identified candidate immune exposures from TCR beta sequences and the way those sequences occurred across donors. The genetic ancestry cluster associated with self-reported Caucasian donors included 80% to 90% of the roughly 400 genotyped donors. An earlier analysis of several hundred of the donors applied high-throughput TCR beta sequencing to assess whether each TCR beta V gene segment acted as functional or pseudogenic. A handful of DR-DQ haplotypes were treated as single units for association and clustering because of strong linkage in the cohort. Around 320 gigabases of sequencing data and approximately 80 million unique TCR sequences were included in an early release covering 550 to 650 HLA-typed donors. A later genetic analysis took genome-wide SNP genotypes for about 55% of the 666 donors and used that subset as a discovery cohort. Across roughly 420 genotyped donors of the cohort, an average of roughly 230,000 unique TCR beta nucleotide sequences per donor were sequenced, and around 20% of those sequences were non-productive. Donor age, sex, ethnicity and CMV serostatus were compiled alongside the repertoire data. Every repertoire in the discovery cohort had been generated on one and the same sequencing platform. The study used immunosequencing to profile the T cell repertoires of 600 to 850 subjects and linked those repertoires to cytomegalovirus serostatus. The study aimed to test whether signatures of past pathogen exposure could be identified by cataloging public T cell receptors. In addition to the first cohort of hundreds of subjects, a separate validation cohort of 120 different subjects was used. High-throughput TCR immunosequencing, statistical association of individual TCRs with disease status, and machine learning were combined to predict cytomegalovirus infection status. Results the study describes overall, beyond this receptor: A group of highly shared sequence variants was considered likely to be a technical artifact of the sequencing pipeline. Roughly uniform sequencing depth across donors was assumed in presence/absence analyses, although this assumption may not hold. V-gene and J-gene trimming of TCR beta chains was associated with a missense DCLRE1C variant in a later genetic analysis, and the association was replicated in an independent cohort. HLA typing was unavailable for some donors at each locus, so association tests used only the typed subset. In this cohort, only TCR beta chains were sequenced, and detectable features were limited by the absence of alpha or paired-chain data. In vitro tests confirmed that a few of the cytomegalovirus-associated TCR beta chains recognize cytomegalovirus antigens. The authors suggested that the approach could potentially be generalized to other disease states and immunological phenotypes. Because the 87-base-pair reads could not distinguish some IMGT-functional V segments, including TRBV6-2 and TRBV6-3, those segments were excluded. Most TCR sequences were observed very rarely across donors, whereas some public TCRs were present in many individuals. In a later analysis, TCR association rates were found to vary across HLA loci, with the most associated TCRs seen for DRB1 alleles and the fewest for HLA-C alleles. Strong co-occurrence of HLA alleles, especially DR and DQ, made assigning TCR associations to individual alleles difficult. Cytomegalovirus status was reported to be diagnosed by the classifier with high specificity and sensitivity in both the original and validation cohorts. Compared with equally common non-associated chains, HLA-associated TCR beta chains in a later analysis were more clonally expanded and had lower generation probabilities. A total of fewer than 200 TCR beta chains were listed by the study as associated with cytomegalovirus. A later analysis reported that several top co-occurrence clusters appeared linked to parvovirus B19, influenza, CMV and Epstein-Barr virus. A later analysis found that most CMV-associated TCR beta chains appeared HLA-restricted, with HLA associations seemingly driven largely by CMV exposure. Broadly in line with IMGT annotations, most TCR beta V segments showed up in productive rearrangements about 87% or about 30% of the time in an earlier analysis of 587 of the donors. In a later genetic analysis, fewer N-insertions in productive TCRs were reported among donors in an Asian-associated ancestry cluster than the roughly 700-donor mean. At a false discovery rate of 0.05, a later analysis linked 16,951 TCR beta sequences to specific HLA alleles. Seventeen rarely observed V segments, including chromosome 9 orphons, were excluded from the earlier analysis of several hundred of the donors because counts were too low. A further reported finding was that TCR beta sequences accurately predicted the HLA-A and HLA-B alleles for most subjects in the first cohort. Linkage disequilibrium might explain the correlated functional status among segregating V segments, but an unknown experimental factor could not be excluded. The only immune exposure information available for the cohort was CMV serostatus.

The cohort was made up of approximately 670 healthy bone marrow donors. All cohort members were sampled while nominally healthy, although unrecorded immune exposures were likely present. The donor tested CMV seronegative and was one of the 352 seronegative cohort members. A peripheral blood sample was collected from each donor, and TCR beta sequencing was performed on peripheral blood mononuclear cells. The Qiagen DNeasy Blood Extraction Kit was used to extract genomic DNA from the blood cell samples. The method was the immunoSEQ multiplex PCR assay. For the multiplex PCR, a mixture combining 60 forward primers for TCR Vbeta segments and 13 reverse primers for TCR Jbeta segments was used. The CDR3 region of rearranged TCR beta genes was amplified from genomic DNA with a multiplex PCR assay. The Illumina HiSeq System was used to sequence the amplified TCR beta libraries as 87-base-pair reads. On the study's bioinformatics: In a later analysis, tens of millions of unique TCR beta chains were counted across the 666 repertoires, and roughly 10 million of these chains were shared by at least two donors. To remove PCR and sequencing errors, raw reads were error-corrected and collapsed into unique sequences using a nearest-neighbor algorithm that merged closely related sequences. CDR3 sequences were aligned to IMGT reference sequences to assign V, D and J gene segments. For a sequence to be retained, a match of at least six nucleotides was required to both a V gene segment and a J gene segment. A rearrangement counted as productive if the CDR3 had no stop codons and remained in frame with V and J, and every other rearrangement counted as non-productive. Following IMGT convention, CDR3 was defined as the stretch from the second conserved V-encoded cysteine to the conserved J-encoded phenylalanine. Sequences without an unambiguous match to a single V gene segment were excluded from the earlier analysis of over 500 of the donors. An earlier analysis of approximately 590 of the donors classified V segments as functional when productive rearrangements were above 56.7% and as segregating when the standard deviation between donors was above 5%. A statistical classification framework was built for diagnosing cytomegalovirus status from the catalog of TCR beta chain sequences. In a later analysis, V and J genes were assigned by comparing TCR nucleotide sequences against IMGT/GENE-DB human TR gene sequences. A later analysis assigned CDR3 sequences and most-parsimonious VDJ recombination scenarios with the TCRdist pipeline. In a later analysis, each TCR beta chain was defined by its CDR3 amino acid sequence together with its V-gene family, and reads lacking a unique V-gene family were excluded. To address suspected cross-contamination and a sequencing artifact, a later analysis removed roughly 580 highly shared, low-generation-probability nucleotide sequences. For each public chain, a later analysis derived a clonal expansion index from normalized ranks of inferred template counts within each repertoire. Generation probabilities in a later analysis came from a VDJ recombination model fitted to out-of-frame rearrangements, and those results were checked against IGoR. In a later analysis, TCR-TCR, TCR-HLA and TCR-CMV co-occurrence was scored with hypergeometric tests, and a repertoire-size bias correction was applied to TCR pairs. In a later analysis, false discovery rates were estimated by permuting HLA or CMV assignments 20 times. In a later analysis, co-occurring TCRs were grouped with DBSCAN, and TCRdist sequence similarity was added when clustering was performed within HLA-allele-positive subsets. For co-occurrence clustering, repertoires with fewer than 30,000 or more than 120,000 public chains were excluded, along with five repertoires with anomalous nucleotide sharing. TCRdb carries this immuneACCESS record with in-frame sequences only. Its versions omit some clonotypes, under half of them owing to an unresolved V gene in the studies checked, with the rest unexplained. V and J calls and clone size are given by that table; D and trimming were obtained from the DNA. For this sample the table gives some 150,000 clones, of which 75% to 85% were detected only once. Roughly 4.7% of the sample is taken by the ten largest.

CDR1 and CDR2 are drawn from the germline V gene (reference sequence): WNHNN, SYGVQD. The germline V and J ends show losses of 5 bases and 4 bases respectively, and no gene match explains 6 bases of the junction. The CDR3 sequence holds 14 residues, the cysteine and phenylalanine included. Solely the CDR3 DNA is kept, with 42 bases framed from the first base. The V and J genes are TRBV10-1 and TRBJ2-5; TRBD2 matches 8 bases in the middle. Sequencing was done on a sample of PBMCs. The receptor was isolated from a man between 25 and 39 years old in good health and CMV-seronegative. This receptor has the CDR3 CASSPAGEGETQYF. The nucleotide sequence reads as follows: TGCGCCAGCAGTCCAGCGGGAGAGGGAGAGACCCAGTACTTC.